This is a list of T cell receptor beta chains from one sample in a study of shared clonotypes between healthy human individuals. TCRdb's copy holds only in-frame clones and misses some; the assay was immunoSEQ multiplex PCR. The sample includes 700,000 or so clones, about three quarters of them seen just once. The sequenced sample consisted of memory CD4+ T cells sorted from blood. Every receptor here comes from a woman younger than 45 in good health. Each CDR3 is given with its conserved first and last residue. Each record gives: CDR3 length, V gene, J gene, CDR3 protein.

cdr3_length: 14; v_call: TRBV29-1; j_call: TRBJ2-1; cdr3_aa: CSVSALSSYNEQFF
cdr3_length: 14; v_call: TRBV7-2; j_call: TRBJ2-5; cdr3_aa: CASSLGTNRETQYF
cdr3_length: 16; v_call: TRBV7-6; j_call: TRBJ1-3; cdr3_aa: CASSLGRQSSGNTIYF
cdr3_length: 13; v_call: TRBV6-4; j_call: TRBJ2-2; cdr3_aa: CASSVQLGGELFF
cdr3_length: 14; v_call: TRBV29-1; j_call: TRBJ1-5; cdr3_aa: CSPNGGGGNQPQHF
cdr3_length: 16; v_call: TRBV2; j_call: TRBJ2-1; cdr3_aa: CASSKLAGGGHNEQFF
cdr3_length: 15; v_call: TRBV6-1; j_call: TRBJ2-7; cdr3_aa: CASSEPGQGSSEQYF
cdr3_length: 15; v_call: TRBV28; j_call: TRBJ2-1; cdr3_aa: CASSLVGLHYNEQFF
cdr3_length: 15; v_call: TRBV2; j_call: TRBJ1-5; cdr3_aa: CASTEERYSNQPQHF
cdr3_length: 11; v_call: TRBV30; j_call: TRBJ1-1; cdr3_aa: CAWDRGGLTFF
cdr3_length: 17; v_call: TRBV14; j_call: TRBJ2-2; cdr3_aa: CASSQGLTGFRTGELFF
cdr3_length: 15; v_call: TRBV27; j_call: TRBJ2-1; cdr3_aa: CASKRAGRPGNEQFF
cdr3_length: 14; v_call: TRBV5-1; j_call: TRBJ2-1; cdr3_aa: CASSEDRAEGEQFF
cdr3_length: 18; v_call: TRBV18; j_call: TRBJ1-5; cdr3_aa: CASSPNRGRGDSNQPQHF
cdr3_length: 16; v_call: TRBV7-9; j_call: TRBJ1-4; cdr3_aa: CASSSTVQGAGEKLFF
cdr3_length: 14; v_call: TRBV18; j_call: TRBJ1-4; cdr3_aa: CASSPEGATGKLFF
cdr3_length: 13; v_call: TRBV9; j_call: TRBJ2-1; cdr3_aa: CASSVPVLTVEFF
cdr3_length: 14; v_call: TRBV2; j_call: TRBJ1-1; cdr3_aa: CASSDAYGHTEAFF
cdr3_length: 14; v_call: TRBV13; j_call: TRBJ2-5; cdr3_aa: CASSLNAPQETQYF
cdr3_length: 14; v_call: TRBV11-2; j_call: TRBJ2-7; cdr3_aa: CASSPQRDNYEQYF
cdr3_length: 15; v_call: TRBV5-4; j_call: TRBJ2-7; cdr3_aa: CASSLPGHHSYEQYF
cdr3_length: 14; v_call: TRBV28; j_call: TRBJ1-1; cdr3_aa: CASSLLPRDTEAFF
cdr3_length: 16; v_call: TRBV10-2; j_call: TRBJ2-3; cdr3_aa: CASSDRRGRGTDTQYF
cdr3_length: 12; v_call: TRBV10-1; j_call: TRBJ2-7; cdr3_aa: CASSRGSYEQYF
cdr3_length: 17; v_call: TRBV28; j_call: TRBJ1-2; cdr3_aa: CASSSSGVKSSGYGYTF
cdr3_length: 15; v_call: TRBV11-2; j_call: TRBJ2-2; cdr3_aa: CASSLMQANTGELFF
cdr3_length: 15; v_call: TRBV27; j_call: TRBJ2-7; cdr3_aa: CASSKNRDRGHEQYF
cdr3_length: 16; v_call: TRBV5-1; j_call: TRBJ1-1; cdr3_aa: CASSLVGAGPNTEAFF
cdr3_length: 15; v_call: TRBV19; j_call: TRBJ1-5; cdr3_aa: CATHDLGFSNQPQHF
cdr3_length: 15; v_call: TRBV5-4; j_call: TRBJ1-2; cdr3_aa: CASSLGQGADYGYTF
cdr3_length: 14; v_call: TRBV5-1; j_call: TRBJ2-6; cdr3_aa: CASSDFSGANVLTF
cdr3_length: 16; v_call: TRBV5-1; j_call: TRBJ2-3; cdr3_aa: CASTTSGTTLTDTQYF
cdr3_length: 15; v_call: TRBV14; j_call: TRBJ2-2; cdr3_aa: CASSQGDRNTGELFF
cdr3_length: 17; v_call: TRBV27; j_call: TRBJ2-2; cdr3_aa: CASSLFPRPANTGELFF
cdr3_length: 11; v_call: TRBV5-4; j_call: TRBJ1-1; cdr3_aa: CATFLNTEAFF
cdr3_length: 14; v_call: TRBV6-5; j_call: TRBJ1-2; cdr3_aa: CASSKTVGLKGYTF
cdr3_length: 14; v_call: TRBV7-9; j_call: TRBJ2-5; cdr3_aa: CASSLVSGAETQYF